The 8 T cell receptor beta chains presented below share a single source sample, sequenced in a study of response to subunit inactivated influenza vaccine. One entry per CDR3 protein results from TCRdb running MiXCR on the RT-PCR reads. The sample carries about 520,000 distinct CDR3 sequences, approximately 10% recorded once. The sample in question was PBMCs from blood, obtained about 40 days after vaccination. The receptors derive from a man between 50 and 59 years old who received an inactivated influenza vaccine.

This clonotype has a handful of counts. J is TRBJ2-7 and V is TRBV9; tentatively, D is TRBD2 (5 bases). The germline V gene has CDR1 SGDLS and CDR2 YYNGEE. V was clipped by 0 bases and J by 5 bases, with 9 bases between them. The CDR3 totals 13 residues. The CDR3 DNA reads TGTGCCAGCAGCGTAGGGGTCGGGGACGAGCAGTACTTC. It codes for CASSVGVGDEQYF.

This clonotype was seen more than once but under ten times. CDR3 DNA sequence: TGTGCCAGCTCACCTCCGGGACAGCAAAAAGAGACCCAGTACTTC. Its translation: CASSPPGQQKETQYF. The gene calls are TRBV18 and TRBJ2-5, with 7 bases lining up with TRBD1. Germline V gene data show CDR1 as KGHSH and CDR2 as LQKENI. The trim removed 3 bases at V and 3 bases at J, leaving 7 bases unmatched. The CDR3 is made up of 15 amino acids.

The chain combines TRBV20-1 with TRBJ2-5, with TRBD2 identical over 9 bases. Germline V lookup: CDR1 DFQATT, CDR2 SNEGSKA (reference sequence). This CDR3 spans 13 amino acids. The J segment lost 5 bases and the V segment lost 3 bases, leaving 4 bases of the junction unmatched. CDR3 loop: CSARREGHETQYF. In DNA, the CDR3 is TGCAGTGCTAGGCGGGAGGGCCACGAGACCCAGTACTTC.

The sample holds a few counts of this clonotype. The chain links TRBV7-2 to TRBJ2-1, with D unresolved. The CDR3 runs 14 residues. The germline V gene has CDR1 SGHTA and CDR2 FQGNSA. V lost 5 bases and J lost 4, with 12 bases in between. CDR3 residues: CASSPEDAYNEQFF. The CDR3 bases are TGTGCCAGCAGCCCCGAGGACGCTTACAATGAGCAGTTCTTC.

In its sample, this clonotype was seen a few times. The CDR3 sequence is CASSLEGGSQPQHF. In DNA, the CDR3 is TGCGCCAGCAGCCTAGAGGGAGGGAGTCAGCCCCAGCATTTT. The chain employs TRBV5-1 and TRBJ1-5; D not certain. This CDR3 is 14 amino acids long. V lost 4 bases, J lost 6 bases, and 14 bases lay in between. Looked up from germline, CDR1 is SGHRS and CDR2 is YFSETQ.

In its sample, this clonotype was seen many times. CDR3 amino acids: CASSKQAGAPSYEQYF. CDR3 in DNA: TGTGCCAGCAGCAAACAAGCGGGAGCCCCTTCCTACGAGCAGTACTTC. This rearrangement joins TRBV9 to TRBJ2-7; 8 positions agree with TRBD2. Germline loops: CDR1 SGDLS, CDR2 YYNGEE. This CDR3 comprises 16 residues. V was clipped by 4 bases and J by 1 base; unmatched bases: 10.

This clonotype was seen more than once but under ten times. This CDR3 reads CASAKASGNNEQFF. CDR3 nucleotide sequence: TGTGCCAGCGCAAAGGCTAGCGGGAACAATGAGCAGTTCTTC. The rearrangement joins TRBV5-5 to TRBJ2-1, with 9 bases identical to TRBD2. This CDR3 has 14 amino acids. From germline, CDR1 is SGHKS and CDR2 YYEKEE (reference sequence). With 7 bases clipped from V and 5 bases from J, the junction kept 7 bases outside the gene matches. Full variable domain (rest looked up from reference TRBV5-5 and TRBJ2-1): DAGVTQSPTHLIKTRGQQVTLRCSPISGHKSVSWYQQVLGQGPQFIFQYYEKEERGRGNFPDRFSARQFPNYSSELNVNALLLGDSALYLCASAKASGNNEQFFGPGTRLTVL.

In its sample, this clonotype was seen a few times. V and J are TRBV5-1 and TRBJ2-2; 10 bases line up with TRBD2. Germline CDR1 is SGHRS and CDR2 is YFSETQ. V dropped 4 bases and J dropped 4; count of bases not matched to a gene: 4. The CDR3 has 15 residues. Written as DNA, the CDR3 is TGCGCCAGCAGCCCGAGCGGGAGGGCCACCGGGGAGCTGTTTTTT. This sequence encodes CASSPSGRATGELFF.